This T cell receptor beta chain was recorded in a study of T-cell memory formation after mild COVID-19. Study at large: Clusters of TCRs were largely donor specific.

TCRdb analysed the 5' RACE reads with MiXCR anew, one entry per CDR3 protein. The profile shows under 300,000 distinct CDR3 sequences, over 15% of them singletons. Trimming removed 3 bases from V and 6 bases from J; junction bases left unmatched: 5. Germline values: CDR1 ENHRY, CDR2 SYGVKD. The CDR3 totals 15 residues. This rearrangement joins TRBV10-3 to TRBJ1-5; 10 bases are a match to TRBD1. The sequencing input was PBMCs or a T cell subset sorted from them (not recorded which). The receptor's source is a man aged 18-30 years who had mild COVID-19 (a few samples of this study predate the infection). Cell type and time point are not known. In nucleotides, the CDR3 is TGTGCCATCAGTGAAGGGACAGGGGCGGGTCAGCCCCAGCATTTT. Translation: CAISEGTGAGQPQHF.